A single sample is the source of the 25 T cell receptor beta chains below, sequenced in a study of human T cells and chemical hapten exposure. Each CDR3 protein is one row after TCRdb ran MiXCR on the RACE reads. This sample has roughly 40,000 distinct CDR3 sequences, with 8% to 11% found just once. The time point here: pre-sensitization, week 0. Specified treatment: therapeutic diphenylcyclopropenone sensitization with weekly scalp DPC. The source material was whole blood, sampled in connection with sensitization to the hapten diphenylcyclopropenone (DPC). The receptors were gathered from a man aged 25-45 years with alopecia areata. Some clones in this sample may be carry-over from other donors' samples.

This sequence joins TRBV7-3 and TRBJ2-6; no clear D. CDR1 SGHTA and CDR2 FQGTGA come from the germline V gene. Trimming cost V 2 bases and J 2 bases, with 7 bases left between them. There are 15 residues in the CDR3. CDR3 DNA: TGTGCCAGCAGCTTAGTGGGTACTGGGGCCAACGTCCTGACTTTC. It yields the protein CASSLVGTGANVLTF.

This clonotype was found many times. CDR3 bases: TGTGCCAGCAGTTGGGACGGCCCCAACTATGGCTACACCTTC. Protein product: CASSWDGPNYGYTF. The chain recombines TRBV6-2 or TRBV6-3 with TRBJ1-2; possible D gene TRBD1, 5 bases. Germline V CDR1 and CDR2: MNHEY, SVGEGT. Trimming removed 4 bases at V and 2 bases at J, with 11 bases between. This CDR3 comprises 14 residues.

This clonotype came up a few times. V gene TRBV20-1 combines with J gene TRBJ1-3, with no clear D. V lost 5 bases and J lost 2, with 10 bases in between. Per the germline V gene, CDR1 is DFQATT and CDR2 is SNEGSKA (reference sequence). The CDR3 has 13 residues. The CDR3 region is CSAAARPGNTIYF. The CDR3, as DNA: TGCAGTGCTGCCGCCAGGCCTGGAAACACCATATATTTT.

This clonotype appeared many times. V gene TRBV20-1 combines with J gene TRBJ1-2; maybe TRBD1 (5 bases). The V and J ends lost 4 bases and 5 bases respectively, with 8 bases between them. CDR1 is DFQATT, CDR2 SNEGSKA, per germline (reference sequence). CDR3 length equals 11 residues. CDR3 amino acids: CSATTEYGYTF. The CDR3 DNA sequence: TGCAGTGCTACGACAGAGTATGGCTACACCTTC.

The table lists this clonotype with many counts. V is TRBV5-1 and J is TRBJ2-4, with 8 bases matching TRBD2. J gave up 4 bases and V 2 bases, and 11 bases lay outside the gene matches. Germline CDR1 reads SGHRS; CDR2 reads YFSETQ. This CDR3 is built from 17 residues. The CDR3, as DNA: TGCGCCAGCAGCTTTAGAGGGCTGGCGGGAGGAAAAAACATTCAGTACTTC. This translates into CASSFRGLAGGKNIQYF.

This clonotype was observed a handful of times. The gene calls are TRBV3-1 and TRBJ2-1, with D unclear. Per the germline V gene, CDR1 is LGHDT and CDR2 is YNNKEL (reference sequence). The CDR3 contains 12 residues. The V end was cut by 2 bases, the J end by 9 bases, with 8 bases between. The CDR3 DNA sequence: TGTGCCAGCAGCCAAAATACGGTTGAGCAGTTCTTC. It codes for CASSQNTVEQFF.

This clonotype was detected many times. This chain uses TRBV19 with TRBJ2-1; TRBD2 matches 7 bases. The CDR3 extends over 16 amino acids. CDR1 and CDR2 (germline): LNHDA, SQIVND (reference sequence). Germline trimming cut 6 bases from V and 0 bases from J; bases unmatched to any gene: 8. CDR3 sequence (DNA): TGTGCCAGTAGGCTAAGGGAGGGCCCCTCCTACAATGAGCAGTTCTTC. Translated, it gives CASRLREGPSYNEQFF.

This clonotype showed up just a few times. The genes are TRBV3-1 and TRBJ2-3, with 11 bases matching TRBD2. The germline V gene has CDR1 LGHDT and CDR2 YNNKEL (reference sequence). The length of the CDR3 is 17 residues. The V segment lost 2 bases and the J segment 5 bases; nucleotides outside the gene matches: 9. CDR3 nucleotide sequence: TGTGCCAGCAGCCAACCTCTAGGCGGACTAGCGGGAGATACGCAGTATTTT. Translated: CASSQPLGGLAGDTQYF.

This clonotype was picked up a small number of times. The CDR3 DNA sequence: TGTGCCAGCAGCTTAGGAGGCACAGGGGTTGGTGAAAAACTGTTTTTT. It specifies CASSLGGTGVGEKLFF. The chain uses TRBV7-9 and TRBJ1-4; 7 bases match TRBD1. The CDR3 runs to 16 residues. V shed 1 base, J shed 7 bases, and the junction held 9 bases outside the gene matches. Germline-derived CDR1 and CDR2 are SEHNR and FQNEAQ (reference sequence). The full variable domain, rest sourced from reference TRBV7-9 and TRBJ1-4, is DTGVSQNPRHKITKRGQNVTFRCDPISEHNRLYWYRQTLGQGPEFLTYFQNEAQLEKSRLLSDRFSAERPKGSFSTLEIQRTEQGDSAMYLCASSLGGTGVGEKLFFGSGTQLSVL.

This clonotype has more than one count but fewer than ten. The chain uses TRBV4-3 and TRBJ2-1; D unresolved. Germline V gives CDR1 LGHNA, CDR2 YSLEER. The CDR3 extends over 16 amino acids. V was shortened by 3 bases and J by 6 bases, with 18 bases between the two germline ends. CDR3 in DNA: TGCGCCAGCAGCCAGGCGGATAGAGTCATCTCCAATGAGCAGTTCTTC. Its translation: CASSQADRVISNEQFF.

This clonotype appeared many times. The chain uses TRBV7-6 and TRBJ2-3; TRBD1 or TRBD2 may be the D gene (5 bases each). The CDR3 contains 15 residues. Germline CDR1 and CDR2: SGHVS and FNYEAQ. Trimming removed 7 bases at V and 4 bases at J, with 18 bases between. The CDR3 loop is CASTRRLGVPDTQYF. Here the CDR3 DNA reads TGTGCCAGCACTAGGAGATTGGGGGTTCCAGATACGCAGTATTTT.

The chain joins TRBV12-3 or TRBV12-4 to TRBJ2-2; D may be TRBD2 (6 bases). V was clipped by 6 bases and J by 9 bases, with 14 bases between them. The CDR3 extends over 13 amino acids. DNA for the CDR3: TGTGCCAGCAGGTCAACTAGCTTCCGGGAGCTGTTTTTT. Protein product: CASRSTSFRELFF.

This clonotype was seen a single time. The CDR3 spells CASSQGTDDVYPLHF. The CDR3 nucleotides read TGTGCCAGCAGCCAAGGGACAGACGATGTCTACCCCCTCCACTTT. The chain carries TRBV4-2 and TRBJ1-6; TRBD1 might be the D (6 bases). Germline lookup yields CDR1 LGHNA and CDR2 YNFKEQ. This CDR3 has 15 amino acids. Trimming removed 1 base from V and 13 bases from J, with 17 bases in between.

This clonotype was seen at least ten times. The rearrangement joins TRBV7-9 to TRBJ2-2; 10 bases fit TRBD2. V lost 2 bases, J lost 6 bases, and 6 bases stayed unmatched. The CDR3 runs 16 residues. Per the germline V gene, CDR1 is SEHNR and CDR2 is FQNEAQ (reference sequence). CDR3 amino acids: CASSLLTSGAAGELFF. The CDR3 DNA follows: TGTGCCAGCAGCTTACTTACTAGCGGGGCTGCCGGGGAGCTGTTTTTT.

This chain joins TRBV5-6 and TRBJ2-5; D ambiguous. With 3 bases removed from V and 7 bases from J, the gap between germline ends came to 10 bases. Germline CDR1 and CDR2: SGHDT and YYEEEE. The CDR3 runs to 12 residues. DNA of the CDR3: TGTGCCAGCAGCTCAATGAGTGGGACCCAGTACTTC. Protein sequence: CASSSMSGTQYF.

This clonotype was found many times. CDR3 loop: CASSQDGTTVGYTF. CDR3 bases: TGTGCCAGCAGCCAAGATGGCACAACTGTTGGCTACACCTTC. The chain joins TRBV3-1 to TRBJ1-2; D gene ambiguous. The CDR3 is 14 amino acids. Germline CDR1 is LGHDT and CDR2 is YNNKEL (reference sequence). With 0 bases removed from V and 7 bases from J, the gap between germline ends came to 12 bases.

This clonotype occurred many times. The V call is TRBV7-8, the J call TRBJ1-5, with 9 bases lining up with TRBD1. In germline, CDR1 is SGHVS, CDR2 FQNEAQ. This CDR3 is 15 amino acids long. V shed 5 bases and J 4 bases; nucleotides not matched to a gene: 6. The CDR3 DNA follows: TGTGCCAGCAGCCAATGGGACAGGGTAAATCAGCCCCAGCATTTT. Amino acid sequence: CASSQWDRVNQPQHF.

This clonotype showed up many times. The chain recombines TRBV7-9 with TRBJ2-1; TRBD1 agrees at 12 bases. The CDR3 is 14 residues long. Germline CDR1 reads SEHNR; CDR2 reads FQNEAQ (reference sequence). The V segment lost 4 bases and the J segment 8 bases; nucleotides outside the gene matches: 3. The CDR3 is CASSYGTGGDEQFF. CDR3 nucleotides: TGTGCCAGCAGCTATGGGACAGGGGGCGATGAGCAGTTCTTC.

This clonotype was detected a few times. The J gene is TRBJ2-2, the V gene TRBV7-9; D call uncertain. Trimming took off 5 bases at V and 1 base at J, with 14 bases between the two ends. Germline V CDR1 and CDR2: SEHNR, FQNEAQ (reference sequence). The CDR3 length is 16 residues. The chain's CDR3 is CASSPTGSRNTGELFF. CDR3 coding DNA: TGTGCCAGCAGCCCAACGGGTTCTCGGAACACCGGGGAGCTGTTTTTT.

This clonotype was counted ten times or more. V gene TRBV20-1 combines with J gene TRBJ1-6, with 8 bases lining up with TRBD1. CDR3 length: 15 residues. Germline trimming cut 7 bases from V and 4 bases from J; bases unmatched to any gene: 9. In germline, CDR1 is DFQATT, CDR2 SNEGSKA (reference sequence). The CDR3 sequence is CSGTGTGAYNSPLHF. CDR3 DNA sequence: TGCAGTGGGACCGGGACAGGCGCGTATAATTCACCCCTCCACTTT.

This chain connects TRBV23-1 to TRBJ2-7; 9 nucleotides agree with TRBD1. TRBV23-1 has ORF status, its function being uncertain. The CDR3 sequence is 12 residues long. V shed 11 bases and J 4 bases; nucleotides not matched to a gene: 6. The CDR3 coding sequence is TGCGCCGGGGACAGGGACACTTACGAGCAGTACTTC. It is translated as CAGDRDTYEQYF.

Ten or more counts support this clonotype. This chain connects TRBV11-2 to TRBJ2-7; no reliable D call. V lost 6 bases, J lost 0 bases, and 12 bases lay in between. Germline V gene sequence: CDR1 SGHAT, CDR2 FQNNGV. The CDR3 length is 14 residues. The CDR3 reads CASSRAMSSYEQYF. CDR3 nucleotide sequence: TGTGCCAGCAGTAGGGCAATGAGCTCCTACGAGCAGTACTTC.

Comment on this clonotype: A read error may explain this, as a much larger clone is one base away. The gene calls are TRBV12-3 or TRBV12-4 and TRBJ1-1; TRBD1 matches 8 bases. The CDR3 sequence is 12 residues long. The CDR3 protein is CVSRTGGTEAFF. The CDR3 DNA sequence: TGTGTCAGCAGAACAGGGGGCACTGAAGCTTTCTTT.

This clonotype came up a few times. The chain recombines TRBV12-3 or TRBV12-4 with TRBJ2-3; D not resolved. V was clipped by 5 bases and J by 3 bases, with 12 bases between them. CDR3 size: 14 residues. The CDR3 region has the DNA TGTGCCAGCAGTCTAATCCCCGCGACAGATACGCAGTATTTT. It specifies CASSLIPATDTQYF.

This clonotype was recorded many times. The chain recombines TRBV10-3 with TRBJ1-1, with a tentative D call TRBD1 (5 bases). Germline CDR1 reads ENHRY; CDR2 reads SYGVKD. V was clipped by 3 bases and J by 10 bases, with 12 bases between them. The CDR3 is 12 residues long. The CDR3 nucleotides are TGTGCCATCAGTGAACTGCAGGGAGTAGCTTTCTTT. It yields the protein CAISELQGVAFF.